This entry features one TCR beta chain sequence. This record comes from a study of shared T cell receptors in the human thymus. From germline, CDR1 is MNHEY and CDR2 SVGAGI. J gave up 8 bases and V 5 bases, and 10 bases lay outside the gene matches. CDR3 length: 15 amino acids. Sequencing was performed with immunoSEQ multiplex PCR; in TCRdb, only in-frame clones are kept and a portion is missing. The profile shows just under 550,000 clones, roughly 74% of them singletons. These data were likewise used in another study, on human thymus T cells. That paper states: V and J gene usage appeared biased in thymic and blood repertoires. Related studies noted strongly shared thymic repertoires across unrelated people.

V usage is TRBV6-5 and J usage is TRBJ2-1; TRBD1 agrees at 9 bases. The TCR was taken from a boy under two years old with a congenital heart defect. The material sequenced was thymocytes. CDR3 DNA: TGTGCCAGCAGTAACAGGGGGCTGGTGATGGATGAGCAGTTCTTC. Protein sequence: CASSNRGLVMDEQFF.